These 27 T cell receptor beta chains were all obtained from the same sample, sequenced in a study of blood T cell repertoires in COVID-19. TCRdb's copy holds only in-frame clones and misses some; the assay was immunoSEQ multiplex PCR. Here the sample spans about 500,000 clones, roughly 89% being singletons. Sequenced: peripheral blood. The receptors come from a man aged 18 to 30 with COVID-19, enrolled during active disease.

V is TRBV6-1 and J is TRBJ2-2; D is uncertain. This CDR3 spans 13 amino acids. Germline V gene data show CDR1 as MNHNS and CDR2 as SASEGT. V was pared by 3 bases and J by 0 bases, with 2 bases between. The CDR3 spells CASSDANTGELFF. The CDR3, as DNA: TGTGCCAGCAGTGACGCGAACACCGGGGAGCTGTTTTTT.

This rearrangement joins TRBV3-1 (or the pseudogene TRBV3-2) to TRBJ2-1; 8 bases fit TRBD1. After removal of 0 bases from V and 2 bases from J, the junction contained 3 bases not matched to a gene. The CDR3 consists of 16 residues. Germline V gene sequence: CDR1 LGHDT, CDR2 YNNKEL (reference sequence). CDR3 region: CASSQETGVPYNEQFF. DNA of the CDR3: TGTGCCAGCAGCCAAGAGACAGGGGTCCCCTACAATGAGCAGTTCTTC.

The J gene is TRBJ2-2, the V gene TRBV4-1; weak D call: TRBD2 (6 bases). The germline CDR1 and CDR2 sequences are MGHRA and YSYEKL. Between the trimmed V and J ends, which lost 4 bases and 0 bases, there was a span of 9 bases. The CDR3 is made up of 15 amino acids. As DNA, the CDR3 is TGCGCCAGCAGCCTTAGCGGCACGAACACCGGGGAGCTGTTTTTT. Its translation is CASSLSGTNTGELFF.

V and J are TRBV7-6 and TRBJ2-5, with D perhaps matching TRBD1 (6 bases). Deletions cut 3 bases from V and 5 bases from J, with 16 bases between. This CDR3 is built from 15 residues. Germline V gene lookup returns CDR1 SGHVS and CDR2 FNYEAQ. DNA of the CDR3: TGTGCCAGCAGCTTCACAGGGATGAAGATCGAGACCCAGTACTTC. Protein product: CASSFTGMKIETQYF.

This chain connects TRBV13 to TRBJ2-3; D possibly corresponds to TRBD1 (5 bases). V was clipped by 0 bases and J by 0 bases, with 16 bases between them. Germline CDR1 is PRHDT and CDR2 is FYEKMQ (reference sequence). This CDR3 is built from 18 residues. CDR3 in amino acids: CASSLGLVTGRSTDTQYF. The CDR3 nucleotides read TGTGCCAGCAGCTTAGGCCTCGTTACAGGAAGAAGCACAGATACGCAGTATTTT.

CDR3 DNA sequence: TGTGCCAGTAGTAGCGGGAGGACGCAAGAGACCCAGTACTTC. Its translation: CASSSGRTQETQYF. This sequence joins TRBV19 and TRBJ2-5, with 8 bases lining up with TRBD2. The ends lost 4 bases at V and 2 bases at J; junction bases unmatched: 3. CDR1 is LNHDA and CDR2 is SQIVND in the germline V gene (reference sequence). This CDR3 is built from 14 residues. Full variable domain (outside the CDR3, taken from reference TRBV19 and TRBJ2-5): DGGITQSPKYLFRKEGQNVTLSCEQNLNHDAMYWYRQDPGQGLRLIYYSQIVNDFQKGDIAEGYSVSREKKESFPLTVTSAQKNPTAFYLCASSSGRTQETQYFGPGTRLLVL.

The chain couples TRBV4-1 to TRBJ1-2; TRBD1 agrees at 9 bases. The CDR3 spans 16 residues. V trimming: 4 bases; J trimming: 0 bases; junction bases outside the gene matches: 6. Germline V gene sequence: CDR1 MGHRA, CDR2 YSYEKL. CDR3 protein: CASSRPGQGANYGYTF. CDR3 DNA: TGCGCCAGCAGCCGCCCGGGACAGGGAGCTAACTATGGCTACACCTTC.

The chain uses TRBV2 and TRBJ2-3; 7 bases are a match to TRBD2. The CDR3 length is 16 residues. V was pared by 4 bases and J by 1 base, with 8 bases of the junction left unmatched. CDR1 and CDR2 from the germline V gene are SNHLY and FYNNEI. The CDR3 here is CASSGGVSGGTDTQYF. In nucleotides, the CDR3 is TGTGCCAGCAGTGGAGGGGTCAGCGGGGGCACAGATACGCAGTATTTT.

The rearrangement joins TRBV6-1 to TRBJ2-2; a weak D match, TRBD2 (6 bases). Germline V gives CDR1 MNHNS, CDR2 SASEGT. Trimming removed 1 base from V and 3 bases from J, with 9 bases in between. This CDR3 spans 15 amino acids. For the CDR3, the DNA is TGTGCCAGCAGTGAAGGCGGCGGGGACACCGGGGAGCTGTTTTTT. It is translated as CASSEGGGDTGELFF.

The chain carries TRBV2 and TRBJ2-3; 7 positions match TRBD2. Trimming removed 8 bases from V and 0 bases from J; junction bases left unmatched: 8. Germline V gene lookup returns CDR1 SNHLY and CDR2 FYNNEI. The length of the CDR3 is 15 residues. CDR3 nucleotide sequence: TGTGCCAGCGAAATTCTAGCGGATAGCACAGATACGCAGTATTTT. It is translated as CASEILADSTDTQYF.

The chain has TRBV29-1 and TRBJ2-1; TRBD2 aligns across 9 bases. This CDR3 is built from 17 residues. The germline V gene has CDR1 SQVTM and CDR2 ANQGSEA. V lost 4 bases, J lost 8 bases, and 18 bases stayed unmatched. The CDR3 spells CSVVPYLLAGSSDEQFF. For the CDR3, the DNA is TGCAGCGTTGTCCCATACCTTCTAGCGGGGAGCAGCGATGAGCAGTTCTTC.

J is TRBJ2-3 and V is TRBV14; 7 nucleotides align to TRBD1. The J segment lost 4 bases and the V segment lost 4 bases, leaving 8 bases of the junction unmatched. From germline, CDR1 is SGHDN and CDR2 FVKESK. The CDR3 is 15 residues long. The CDR3 sequence: CASSLQTGWADTQYF. The CDR3 DNA follows: TGTGCCAGCAGCCTACAGACAGGGTGGGCAGATACGCAGTATTTT.

This clone was seen just once. The chain is built from TRBV30 and TRBJ1-6, with D perhaps TRBD1 (6 bases). The CDR3 covers 14 residues. The V end was cut by 7 bases, the J end by 5 bases, with 15 bases between. CDR1 and CDR2 (germline): GTSNPN, SVGIG (reference sequence). The CDR3 sequence is CASDRFSDNSPLHF. The DNA of the CDR3 is TGTGCCTCTGACAGGTTCTCGGATAATTCACCCCTCCACTTT.

The V and J genes are TRBV3-1 (or the pseudogene TRBV3-2) and TRBJ1-5; D not resolved. The V and J ends lost 3 bases and 9 bases respectively, with 12 bases between them. The CDR3 has 13 amino acids. CDR1 LGHDT and CDR2 YNNKEL come from the germline V gene (reference sequence). CDR3 residues: CASSHLGDRPQHF. CDR3 sequence (DNA): TGTGCCAGCAGCCATTTGGGAGATCGGCCCCAGCATTTT.

The chain recombines TRBV7-3 with TRBJ2-7; 11 bases are shared with TRBD2. Germline lookup yields CDR1 SGHTA and CDR2 FQGTGA. Trimming at V came to 3 bases and at J to 4 bases, leaving 2 bases not matched to a gene. CDR3 length: 14 amino acids. CDR3 sequence (DNA): TGTGCCAGCAGCTTCGGGACTAGCGGATACGAGCAGTACTTC. This gives the protein CASSFGTSGYEQYF.

The chain carries TRBV5-1 and TRBJ2-7; 9 bases agree with TRBD1. The CDR3 length is 15 residues. Germline V CDR1 and CDR2: SGHRS, YFSETQ. V gave up 4 bases and J gave up 3 bases; unmatched junction bases: 8. The CDR3 nucleotides are TGCGCCAGCAGCGCCACCGGGACAGGGATCTACGAGCAGTACTTC. Its translation: CASSATGTGIYEQYF.

The J gene is TRBJ2-5, the V gene TRBV12-3 or TRBV12-4, with D hard to call. The V end was cut by 3 bases, the J end by 5 bases, with 10 bases between. This CDR3 is built from 13 residues. In nucleotides, the CDR3 is TGTGCCAGCAGTTTCCAACAGTGGGAGACCCAGTACTTC. Its translation is CASSFQQWETQYF.

CDR3 DNA: TGTGCCAGCAGCTTCCAAGACAGGGCCCTCGGGAATGATTCACCCCTCCACTTT. It is translated as CASSFQDRALGNDSPLHF. The V call is TRBV5-4, the J call TRBJ1-6, with 7 nucleotides matching TRBD1. Germline loops: CDR1 SGHNT, CDR2 YYREEE (reference sequence). J lost 8 bases, V lost 2 bases, and 16 bases had no gene match. The CDR3 sequence is 18 residues long.

V and J are TRBV30 and TRBJ1-1; 9 bases are shared with TRBD1. V lost 3 bases, J lost 3 bases, and 5 bases stayed unmatched. The CDR3 is 14 amino acids. CDR1 is GTSNPN, CDR2 SVGIG, per germline (reference sequence). The CDR3 DNA reads TGTGCCTGGAGGAGGGACAGGGAGCACACTGAAGCTTTCTTT. Protein sequence: CAWRRDREHTEAFF.

The chain uses TRBV18 and TRBJ2-7; TRBD1 aligns across 9 bases. Germline V gives CDR1 KGHSH, CDR2 LQKENI. After removal of 3 bases from V and 3 bases from J, the junction contained 6 bases not matched to a gene. There are 15 residues in the CDR3. DNA for the CDR3: TGTGCCAGCTCACCGACCGGGACAGGGATCTACGAGCAGTACTTC. It is translated as CASSPTGTGIYEQYF. Drawing the rest from reference TRBV18 and TRBJ2-7, the complete variable domain is NAGVMQNPRHLVRRRGQEARLRCSPMKGHSHVYWYRQLPEEGLKFMVYLQKENIIDESGMPKERFSAEFPKEGPSILRIQQVVRGDSAAYFCASSPTGTGIYEQYFGPGTRLTVT.

The rearrangement uses TRBV27 and TRBJ1-2, with D hard to call. Germline V lookup: CDR1 MNHEY, CDR2 SMNVEV (reference sequence). V was shortened by 6 bases and J by 4 bases, with 12 bases between the two germline ends. The CDR3 totals 13 residues. The CDR3 coding sequence is TGTGCCAGCAGGCCACACCCTTCCTATGGCTACACCTTC. It is translated as CASRPHPSYGYTF.

CDR3 nucleotide sequence: TGTGCCAGTAGCGGACTAGCGGGTTACAATGAGCAGTTCTTC. Amino acid sequence: CASSGLAGYNEQFF. The gene calls are TRBV19 and TRBJ2-1, with TRBD2 identical over 11 bases. The V segment lost 6 bases and the J segment 4 bases; nucleotides outside the gene matches: 2. The length of the CDR3 is 14 residues. Per germline, CDR1 LNHDA and CDR2 SQIVND (reference sequence). The full variable domain, with the rest looked up from reference TRBV19 and TRBJ2-1, is DGGITQSPKYLFRKEGQNVTLSCEQNLNHDAMYWYRQDPGQGLRLIYYSQIVNDFQKGDIAEGYSVSREKKESFPLTVTSAQKNPTAFYLCASSGLAGYNEQFFGPGTRLTVL.

The gene calls are TRBV7-2 and TRBJ1-1, with TRBD1 matching over 7 bases. CDR1 and CDR2 (germline): SGHTA, FQGNSA. This CDR3 is 14 amino acids long. With 5 bases clipped from V and 4 bases from J, the junction kept 7 bases outside the gene matches. CDR3 nucleotides: TGTGCCAGCAGCATCGGACAGGCGACCACTGAAGCTTTCTTT. Translating gives CASSIGQATTEAFF.

This rearrangement joins TRBV2 to TRBJ2-7; D remains unclear. The V gene lost 9 bases and the J gene lost 7 bases, with 16 bases spanning the gap. CDR3 length: 12 amino acids. Germline V gene sequence: CDR1 SNHLY, CDR2 FYNNEI. The DNA for the CDR3 is TGTGCCAGTAATCTACCCCTTGAGGAGCAGTACTTC. It specifies CASNLPLEEQYF. The full variable domain, its missing parts supplied by reference TRBV2 and TRBJ2-7, is EPEVTQTPSHQVTQMGQEVILRCVPISNHLYFYWYRQILGQKVEFLVSFYNNEISEKSEIFDDQFSVERPDGSNFTLKIRSTKLEDSAMYFCASNLPLEEQYFGPGTRLTVT.

This chain joins TRBV6-5 and TRBJ2-1, with TRBD2 matching 8 bases. Per the germline V gene, CDR1 is MNHEY and CDR2 is SVGAGI. This CDR3 is built from 14 residues. V dropped 5 bases and J dropped 6; count of bases not matched to a gene: 6. CDR3 in DNA: TGTGCCAGCAGTATCCCCGGGACTAGCAATGAGCAGTTCTTC. Its protein product is CASSIPGTSNEQFF.

This clone was seen only once. At one end, the junction sequence differs from germline, possibly due to a read error. The chain employs TRBV4-2 and TRBJ2-1; 8 bases agree with TRBD2. This CDR3 region has 14 residues. Per the germline V gene, CDR1 is LGHNA and CDR2 is YNFKEQ. The CDR3 reads CASSQGLAGNEQFF. CDR3 coding DNA: TGTGCCAGCAGTCAAGGACTAGCCGGGAATGAGCAGTTCTTC.

The chain joins TRBV11-3 to TRBJ2-7; 11 bases align to TRBD2. The length of the CDR3 is 18 residues. Looked up from germline, CDR1 is SGHNT and CDR2 is YENEEA. V lost 4 bases, J lost 2 bases, and 13 bases stayed unmatched. The DNA of the CDR3 is TGTGCCAGCAGCTCCTACTCCTTGACTAGCGGGGTACCCTACGAGCAGTACTTC. The encoded protein is CASSSYSLTSGVPYEQYF.